These 25 T cell receptor beta chains came from one sample sequenced in a study of Ad26.COV2.S vaccination and SARS-CoV-2 variants. The treatment was: some 19 received Ad26.COV2.S at low or high dose, single or two shots; roughly five received placebo; per-sample allocation not given. Sample collection was performed on day 63 after the first vaccine or placebo injection. Profiled with immunoSEQ multiplex PCR; TCRdb holds only in-frame clones, not every one. The table lists under 550,000 clones, about nine tenths of them singletons. The sample consisted of peripheral blood, taken in a trial of Ad26.COV2.S vaccine versus placebo. Every receptor here comes from a person aged 18-65 years who received the Ad26.COV2.S COVID-19 vaccine or a placebo.

The chain employs TRBV7-3 and TRBJ2-3, with D unresolved. The CDR3 length is 13 residues. Per the germline V gene, CDR1 is SGHTA and CDR2 is FQGTGA. Trimming pared 2 bases from V and 0 bases from J, leaving 3 bases between. The DNA of the CDR3 is TGTGCCAGCAGCTTACTGAGCACAGATACGCAGTATTTT. The encoded protein is CASSLLSTDTQYF. The variable domain in full, with the rest retrieved from reference TRBV7-3 and TRBJ2-3, is GAGVSQTPSNKVTEKGKYVELRCDPISGHTALYWYRQSLGQGPEFLIYFQGTGAADDSGLPNDRFFAVRPEGSVSTLKIQRTERGDSAVYLCASSLLSTDTQYFGPGTRLTVL.

Only one count was recorded for this clone. V usage is TRBV6-5 and J usage is TRBJ2-7; no definite D call. The CDR3 has 15 residues. Trimming pared 8 bases from V and 0 bases from J, leaving 17 bases between. Germline V CDR1 and CDR2: MNHEY, SVGAGI. The CDR3 sequence is CASLGRVWSSYEQYF. CDR3 sequence (DNA): TGTGCCAGCCTAGGACGGGTATGGAGCTCCTACGAGCAGTACTTC.

The CDR3, as DNA: TGTGCCAGCAGCGTTACAGGGACTGGGCATGAGCAGTTCTTC. Protein product: CASSVTGTGHEQFF. The chain uses TRBV9 and TRBJ2-1; D may correspond to TRBD1 or TRBD2 (6 bases each). This CDR3 is 14 amino acids long. The V gene lost 2 bases and the J gene lost 8 bases, with 14 bases spanning the gap. Germline V gene data show CDR1 as SGDLS and CDR2 as YYNGEE.

At least ten counts were recorded for this clone. The chain links TRBV4-3 to TRBJ2-1; 8 nucleotides line up with TRBD2. Unmatched junction bases numbered 2, after V lost 1 base and J lost 6 bases. CDR1 and CDR2 (germline): LGHNA, YSLEER. The CDR3 totals 14 residues. CDR3 protein: CASSQGAGVNEQFF. In DNA form, the CDR3 reads TGCGCCAGCAGCCAAGGAGCGGGAGTCAATGAGCAGTTCTTC.

The chain carries TRBV19 and TRBJ1-4; D gene ambiguous. The germline V gene has CDR1 LNHDA and CDR2 SQIVND (reference sequence). The CDR3 length is 17 residues. The germline V and J ends were trimmed by 7 bases and 4 bases, with 22 bases remaining between them. CDR3 sequence reads: CASTRKGLVSNNEKLFF. CDR3 in DNA: TGTGCCAGTACCCGAAAAGGCTTGGTCTCGAATAATGAAAAACTGTTTTTT.

The chain uses TRBV5-1 and TRBJ2-7, with D perhaps matching TRBD1 (5 bases). Germline V gene sequence: CDR1 SGHRS, CDR2 YFSETQ. The CDR3 consists of 14 residues. Trimming shortened V by 0 bases and J by 4 bases, and 11 bases separated the two germline ends. Here the CDR3 reads CASSLGGAEYEQYF. The CDR3 region has the DNA TGCGCCAGCAGCTTGGGGGGCGCGGAGTACGAGCAGTACTTC.

The V and J genes are TRBV6-5 and TRBJ2-3; TRBD2 aligns across 8 bases. This CDR3 contains 15 residues. The germline CDR1 and CDR2 sequences are MNHEY and SVGAGI. The trim removed 6 bases at V and 2 bases at J, leaving 7 bases unmatched. The CDR3 bases are TGTGCCAGCAGACCGGGACTAGTAACCACAGATACGCAGTATTTT. This encodes CASRPGLVTTDTQYF.

The chain is built from TRBV21-1 and TRBJ1-5; TRBD1, as called in the table, went unchecked against the DNA. TRBV21-1 is a known pseudogene. The CDR3 loop spans 15 amino acids. As DNA, the CDR3 is TGTGCCAGCAGCAAAGGGCAGGGGAGCAATCAGCCCCAGCATTTT. Translating it yields CASSKGQGSNQPQHF.

V and J are TRBV12-3 or TRBV12-4 and TRBJ1-6; D ambiguous. The V and J ends lost 4 bases and 0 bases respectively, with 1 base between them. The CDR3 consists of 13 residues. The CDR3 here is CASSSSYNSPLHF. The CDR3, as DNA: TGTGCCAGCAGTTCCTCCTATAATTCACCCCTCCACTTT.

The chain links TRBV30 to TRBJ2-7; 7 bases align to TRBD1. With V trimmed by 1 base and J by 1 base, 1 base remained unmatched. The germline V gene has CDR1 GTSNPN and CDR2 SVGIG (reference sequence). The CDR3 has 13 residues. The chain's CDR3 is CAWSEQGSYEQYF. The CDR3 DNA follows: TGTGCCTGGAGTGAACAGGGGTCCTACGAGCAGTACTTC.

The chain combines TRBV19 with TRBJ2-1, with 9 bases lining up with TRBD1. The trim removed 3 bases at V and 7 bases at J, leaving 10 bases unmatched. The CDR3 contains 16 residues. CDR1 is LNHDA, CDR2 SQIVND, per germline (reference sequence). The CDR3 nucleotides read TGTGCCAGTAGTATGGAAGGGGACAGGGAAGGGAATGAGCAGTTCTTC. Translated: CASSMEGDREGNEQFF.

V gene TRBV7-8 combines with J gene TRBJ2-3; D call uncertain. Germline V gene sequence: CDR1 SGHVS, CDR2 FQNEAQ. The V and J ends lost 3 bases and 1 base respectively, with 5 bases between them. The CDR3 is 13 amino acids. CDR3 DNA sequence: TGTGCCAGCAGCTTGGATGGCACAGATACGCAGTATTTT. Translating gives CASSLDGTDTQYF.

V gene TRBV19 combines with J gene TRBJ2-1; D call uncertain. The CDR3 extends over 13 amino acids. Trimming removed 1 base at V and 6 bases at J, with 7 bases between. Germline CDR1 is LNHDA and CDR2 is SQIVND (reference sequence). The CDR3 sequence: CASSIGGFNEQFF. The CDR3 nucleotides read TGTGCCAGTAGTATAGGGGGATTCAATGAGCAGTTCTTC.

This clone was counted once. The chain combines TRBV29-1 with TRBJ2-3; 8 bases line up with TRBD1. The CDR3 has 11 amino acids. From germline, CDR1 is SQVTM and CDR2 ANQGSEA. Trimming at V came to 6 bases and at J to 11 bases, leaving 7 bases not matched to a gene. The CDR3 DNA follows: TGCAGCGTCGAGGACAGGGCAGTGCAGTATTTT. Its protein product is CSVEDRAVQYF.

This chain joins TRBV9 and TRBJ2-3; tentative D call: TRBD2 (6 bases). Trimming shortened V by 5 bases and J by 2 bases, and 9 bases separated the two germline ends. Germline V gene sequence: CDR1 SGDLS, CDR2 YYNGEE. The CDR3 contains 13 residues. The CDR3 bases are TGTGCCAGCAGACCGGGAGACACAGATACGCAGTATTTT. Encoded protein: CASRPGDTDTQYF.

This clone appeared once. This rearrangement joins TRBV10-3 to TRBJ2-3; 7 bases agree with TRBD1. The CDR3 extends over 15 amino acids. Germline V gene sequence: CDR1 ENHRY, CDR2 SYGVKD. The V gene end was trimmed by 3 bases and the J gene end by 0 bases; junction bases not matched to a gene: 3. The CDR3 loop reads CAISDIQGSTDTQYF. DNA of the CDR3: TGTGCCATCAGTGATATACAGGGGAGCACAGATACGCAGTATTTT.

The V call is TRBV4-3, the J call TRBJ1-5, with D unresolved. V was clipped by 0 bases and J by 4 bases, with 10 bases between them. CDR3 size: 15 residues. Germline V gene data show CDR1 as LGHNA and CDR2 as YSLEER. The CDR3 DNA reads as TGCGCCAGCAGCCAAGATAGGACGGGGAATCAGCCCCAGCATTTT. This sequence encodes CASSQDRTGNQPQHF.

This chain links TRBV11-1 with TRBJ2-7; the D gene is possibly TRBD2 (6 bases). Germline V gene sequence: CDR1 SGHAT, CDR2 FQDESV (reference sequence). Trimming stripped 4 bases from V and 4 bases from J, with 11 bases between. CDR3 length: 13 residues. The CDR3 nucleotides read TGTGCCAGCAGCTCACGGGAGTGGTACGAGCAGTACTTC. Translating gives CASSSREWYEQYF. Full variable domain (rest looked up from reference TRBV11-1 and TRBJ2-7): EAEVAQSPRYKITEKSQAVAFWCDPISGHATLYWYRQILGQGPELLVQFQDESVVDDSQLPKDRFSAERLKGVDSTLKIQPAELGDSAMYLCASSSREWYEQYFGPGTRLTVT.

This chain joins TRBV5-4 and TRBJ1-6; D ambiguous. Germline V CDR1 and CDR2: SGHNT, YYREEE (reference sequence). V lost 4 bases and J lost 6, with 26 bases in between. This CDR3 comprises 19 residues. CDR3 DNA sequence: TGTGCCAGCAGCACGAACCCATTGATCGGTTCTCGTACTAATTCACCCCTCCACTTT. Encoded protein: CASSTNPLIGSRTNSPLHF.

The V and J genes are TRBV6-5 and TRBJ1-2; no definite D call. Germline-derived CDR1 and CDR2 are MNHEY and SVGAGI. Trimming pared 3 bases from V and 5 bases from J, leaving 13 bases between. CDR3 length equals 14 residues. The CDR3, as DNA: TGTGCCAGCAGTTATGAGGAGTTCGGGTATGGCTACACCTTC. This gives the protein CASSYEEFGYGYTF.

The V gene is TRBV2, the J gene TRBJ2-1, with D unclear. Deletions cut 7 bases from V and 4 bases from J, with 11 bases between. The CDR3 runs to 13 residues. Per the germline V gene, CDR1 is SNHLY and CDR2 is FYNNEI. The CDR3, as DNA: TGTGCCAGCACTGTAGACGGGTACAATGAGCAGTTCTTC. Protein product: CASTVDGYNEQFF.

The chain has TRBV5-6 and TRBJ2-7, with TRBD2 matching 14 bases. The V and J ends lost 1 base and 3 bases, in that order; junction bases with no gene match: 3. The CDR3 is 16 residues long. Germline CDR1 is SGHDT and CDR2 is YYEEEE. The CDR3 DNA sequence: TGTGCCAGCAGCTTGTTGGGGACTAGCGGGAGCTACGAGCAGTACTTC. Amino acids: CASSLLGTSGSYEQYF.

This chain connects TRBV18 to TRBJ2-1; the D is unclear. Trimming shortened V by 3 bases and J by 0 bases, and 15 bases separated the two germline ends. The CDR3 is 17 amino acids. Germline values: CDR1 KGHSH, CDR2 LQKENI. This chain's CDR3 is CASSPRLHQSSYNEQFF. The CDR3 nucleotides are TGTGCCAGCTCACCCCGTTTGCATCAAAGCTCCTACAATGAGCAGTTCTTC.

The V call is TRBV6-5, the J call TRBJ2-5, with a tentative D call TRBD1 (6 bases). The length of the CDR3 is 15 residues. Trimming left V 7 bases short and J 2 bases short, with 17 bases between. Germline V lookup: CDR1 MNHEY, CDR2 SVGAGI. The CDR3 DNA is TGTGCCAGCACTTTTGGGGGCGGGCTTCAAGAGACCCAGTACTTC. Its protein is CASTFGGGLQETQYF.

The chain joins TRBV15 to TRBJ2-2, with a possible D match to TRBD1 (5 bases). Trimming stripped 0 bases from V and 2 bases from J, with 13 bases between. CDR3 length: 17 residues. CDR1 is LNHNV and CDR2 is YYDKDF in the germline V gene (reference sequence). The CDR3 here is CATSRDSGAINTGELFF. The DNA of the CDR3 is TGTGCCACCAGCAGAGATTCTGGGGCTATCAACACCGGGGAGCTGTTTTTT.